The clone carrying this T cell receptor (beta chain) was seen a few times. This sample stems from a study of blood T cell repertoires in COVID-19. CDR1 is KGHSH, CDR2 LQKENI, per germline. The CDR3 length is 14 residues. V gave up 4 bases and J gave up 8 bases, with 16 bases separating them. Profiled with immunoSEQ multiplex PCR; TCRdb holds only in-frame clones, not every one. The sample carries some 400,000 clones, around 84% recorded once. This sequence originates from a human donor with acute or convalescent COVID-19. The donor label of this sample is uncertain. The chain combines TRBV18 with TRBJ2-3; D possibly corresponds to TRBD2 (6 bases). Sample: peripheral blood. CDR3 DNA: TGTGCCAGCTCACTGGAGGGGCAGGAGGGTACGCAGTATTTT. Its translation is CASSLEGQEGTQYF.